Many counts were recorded for the clone carrying this TCR beta chain. This entry is derived from a study of regulatory T cells in long-lasting Graves disease. The time point denotes: newly diagnosed GD, antithyroid drugs for less than 3 months. Making the TCR library involved RNA that had been extracted from PBMCs. Germline loops: CDR1 GTSNPN, CDR2 SVGIG (reference sequence). The CDR3 length is 15 residues. With V trimmed by 2 bases and J by 5 bases, 8 bases remained unmatched. The TCR beta library used iRepertoire HTBI primers with Arm-PCR amplification of CDR3. In TCRdb, the multiplex PCR reads were re-called with MiXCR into one record per CDR3 protein. This table has hundreds of thousands of distinct CDR3 sequences, roughly a sixth appearing once. The same data also went into a second study, on T cells in Graves' hyperthyroidism and ophthalmopathy.

The V call is TRBV30, the J call TRBJ2-5, with 10 bases aligning to TRBD2. The receptor was derived from a middle-aged woman with Graves disease. This material consisted of peripheral blood mononuclear cells (PBMCs), taken at new diagnosis, from a patient treated with antithyroid drugs. CDR3 protein: CAWSSTSGRGETQYF. CDR3 nucleotides: TGTGCCTGGAGTTCGACTAGCGGGCGGGGGGAGACCCAGTACTTC.